The text below deals with one T cell receptor beta chain. Trimming pared 3 bases from V and 3 bases from J, leaving 8 bases between. CDR1 is KGHSH and CDR2 is LQKENI in the germline V gene. This CDR3 contains 13 residues. Some clones are missing from TCRdb's copy, which holds only in-frame ones; the method was immunoSEQ multiplex PCR. The top ten hold about 7.3% of the sample, which has about 210,000 clones, roughly 86% seen once. The data are from a study of blood T cell repertoires in COVID-19. Study in general: The United States, Italy and Spain provided the acute and convalescent COVID-19 samples.

This TCR came from a woman in her forties or fifties with active or convalescent COVID-19. Sequenced sample: peripheral blood. This chain joins TRBV18 and TRBJ2-5; unclear D gene. The chain's CDR3 is CASSPTREETQYF. Here the CDR3 DNA reads TGTGCCAGCTCACCCACGAGAGAAGAGACCCAGTACTTC.